The source of this TCR beta chain is a study of shared clonotypes between healthy human individuals. Study background: A few men and a couple of women, aged 18 to 49, were donors. Study-level results: The donor pool, a small one, limited the genetic and exposure-history diversity represented.

There are many counts of this clone. Its antigen remains unidentified. Other DNA sequences in this specimen translate into the identical CDR3. The germline gives CDR1 SGHTA, CDR2 FQGNSA. J lost 6 bases, V lost 0 bases, and 3 bases had no gene match. The length of the CDR3 is 14 residues. Assay execution proceeded at the deep level. Among the unsorted PBMC samples, replicate PCRs used about 280 ng DNA, 30,000 to 35,000 T cell genomes. Only in-frame clones appear in the TCRdb table, and some are missing; sequencing was by immunoSEQ multiplex PCR. The repertoire consists of about half a million clones, with over 70% occurring once and the leading ten covering 9.5% to 15%.

The TCR originated in a woman in her forties in good health. Some clones in this sample may be carry-over from other donors' samples. Specimen: PBMCs. The gene calls are TRBV7-2 and TRBJ2-5; 8 bases align to TRBD2. The CDR3 sequence: CASSLAGRGKTQYF. In DNA form, the CDR3 reads TGTGCCAGCAGCTTAGCCGGGAGGGGGAAGACCCAGTACTTC.